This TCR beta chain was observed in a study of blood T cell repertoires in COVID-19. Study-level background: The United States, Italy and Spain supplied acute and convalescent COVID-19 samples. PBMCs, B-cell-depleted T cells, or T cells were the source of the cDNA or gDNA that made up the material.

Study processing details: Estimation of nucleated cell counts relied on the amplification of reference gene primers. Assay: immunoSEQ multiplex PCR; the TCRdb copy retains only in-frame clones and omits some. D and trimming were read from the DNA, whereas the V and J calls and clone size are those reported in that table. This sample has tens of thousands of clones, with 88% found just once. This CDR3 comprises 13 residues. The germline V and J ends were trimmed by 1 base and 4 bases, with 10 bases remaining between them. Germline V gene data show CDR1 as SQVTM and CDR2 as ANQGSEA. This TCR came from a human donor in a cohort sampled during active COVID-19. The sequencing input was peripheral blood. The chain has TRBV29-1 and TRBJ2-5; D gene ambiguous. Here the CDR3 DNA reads TGCAGCGTTGAAGTTCTAGAAGGAGAGACCCAGTACTTC. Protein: CSVEVLEGETQYF.